The TCR beta chain described here comes from a study of cytotoxic CD8 clonotypes in ibrutinib-treated CLL. Across the study: There were roughly 10 relapsed/refractory patients and roughly 15 treatment-naive patients, and roughly 18 were IGHV unmutated.

With sequencing, the targeted depth ranged from 1 in 200,000 to 1 in 1 million T cells. TCRdb keeps only in-frame clones here, not all; method: immunoSEQ multiplex PCR. The data hold 73,000 or so clones, with around 68% observed a single time. Germline V gives CDR1 SGDLS, CDR2 YYNGEE. The CDR3 is made up of 14 amino acids. Germline trimming cut 5 bases from V and 2 bases from J; bases unmatched to any gene: 1. This sequence joins TRBV9 and TRBJ2-1, with 10 bases aligning to TRBD2. This specimen consisted of PBMCs, obtained after 12 months of ibrutinib treatment. The TCR sequence derives from a human donor with chronic lymphocytic leukemia. CDR3 sequence: CASRAGGAYNEQFF. DNA of the CDR3: TGTGCCAGCAGAGCGGGGGGGGCCTACAATGAGCAGTTCTTC.